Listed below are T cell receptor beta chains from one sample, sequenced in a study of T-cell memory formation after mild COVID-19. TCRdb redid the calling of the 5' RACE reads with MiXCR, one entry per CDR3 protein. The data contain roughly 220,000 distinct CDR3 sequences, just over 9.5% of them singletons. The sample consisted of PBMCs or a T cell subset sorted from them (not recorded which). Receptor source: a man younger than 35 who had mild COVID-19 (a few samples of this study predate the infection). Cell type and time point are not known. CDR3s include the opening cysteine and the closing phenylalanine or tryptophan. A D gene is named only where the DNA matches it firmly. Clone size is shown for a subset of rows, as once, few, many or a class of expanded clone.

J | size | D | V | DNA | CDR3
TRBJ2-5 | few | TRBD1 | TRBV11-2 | TGTGCCAGCAGCCTGGGACAGGGGGAGATCCAGTACTTC | CASSLGQGEIQYF
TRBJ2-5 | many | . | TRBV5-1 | TGCGCCAGCAGCGCGGGAATGCAGGGGTTCCAAGAGACCCAGTACTTC | CASSAGMQGFQETQYF
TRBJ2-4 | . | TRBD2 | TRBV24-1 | TGTGCCACCAGTGACTGCGGCGGGGGGGCCGACACCAAAAACATTCAGTACTTC | CATSDCGGGADTKNIQYF
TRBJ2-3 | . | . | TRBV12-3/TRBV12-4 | TGTGCCAGCAGTTTTTTCGGTAGCACAGATACGCAGTATTTT | CASSFFGSTDTQYF
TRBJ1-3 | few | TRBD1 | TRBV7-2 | TGTGCCAGCAGCTTCACAGGGGGTCTCGCTGGAAACACCATATATTTT | CASSFTGGLAGNTIYF
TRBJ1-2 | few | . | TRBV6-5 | TGTGCCAGCAGTTACCTACAGGGCTATGGCTACACCTTC | CASSYLQGYGYTF
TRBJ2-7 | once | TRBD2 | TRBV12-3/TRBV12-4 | TGTGCCAGCAGTTCGGGACTACCCCCCTACGAGCAGTACTTC | CASSSGLPPYEQYF
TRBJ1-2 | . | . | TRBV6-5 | TGTGCCAGCAGTTACGGCAGGGATGGCGGCTACACCTTC | CASSYGRDGGYTF
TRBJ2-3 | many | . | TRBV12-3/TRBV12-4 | TGTGCCAGCAGCCCGAGCGGGGATACGCAGTATTTT | CASSPSGDTQYF
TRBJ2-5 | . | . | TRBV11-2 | TGTGCCAGCAGCCCGGGACCGCAACGGCAGACCCAGTACTTC | CASSPGPQRQTQYF
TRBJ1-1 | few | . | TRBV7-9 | TGTGCCAGCAGCCCACAGGGAACCAGGAACACTGAAGCTTTCTTT | CASSPQGTRNTEAFF
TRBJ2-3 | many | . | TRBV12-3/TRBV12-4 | TGTGCCAGCACCCGGGGCACAGATACGCAGTATTTT | CASTRGTDTQYF
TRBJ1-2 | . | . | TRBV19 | TGTGCCAGTAGTCCCGATCAACCTGACTATGGCTACACCTTC | CASSPDQPDYGYTF
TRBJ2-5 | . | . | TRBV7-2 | TGTGCCAGCAGCTCGAACAAGGGGGAGACCCAGTACTTC | CASSSNKGETQYF
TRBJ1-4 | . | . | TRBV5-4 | TGTGCCAGCAGCCGGCGGGACTTTAATGAAAAACTGTTTTTT | CASSRRDFNEKLFF
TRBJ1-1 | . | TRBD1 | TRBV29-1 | TGCAGCGTTGTGGGGACAGATTACACTGAAGCTTTCTTT | CSVVGTDYTEAFF
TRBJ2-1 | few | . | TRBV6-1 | TGTGCCAGCAGGCCCCCTCAATCTTCCTACAATGAGCAGTTCTTC | CASRPPQSSYNEQFF
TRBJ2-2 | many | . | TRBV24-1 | TGTGCCACCAGTGATTTTTCTAGGGGAGACACCGGGGAGCTGTTTTTT | CATSDFSRGDTGELFF
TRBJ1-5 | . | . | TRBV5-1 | TGCGCCAGCAGCTTGGAAGGGTTGAATCAGCCCCAGCATTTT | CASSLEGLNQPQHF
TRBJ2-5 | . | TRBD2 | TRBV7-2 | TGTGCCAGCAGCTTGGCCGGACTAGCGGGAGGGCGGGGAGAGACCCAGTACTTC | CASSLAGLAGGRGETQYF
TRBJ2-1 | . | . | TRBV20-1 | TGCAGTGCTAGTCAGGGGATCTACAATGAGCAGTTCTTC | CSASQGIYNEQFF
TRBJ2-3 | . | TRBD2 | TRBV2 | TGTGCCAGCAGTACCCCGGGGCGGGGGGTAAGAGATACGCAGTATTTT | CASSTPGRGVRDTQYF
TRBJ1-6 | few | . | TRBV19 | TGTGCCAGTAGTATGGGGGGATATTCACCCCTCCACTTT | CASSMGGYSPLHF
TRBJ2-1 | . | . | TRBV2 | TGTGCCAGCAGTCCAGACCGGGACCCGAGGTATAATGAGCAGTTCTTC | CASSPDRDPRYNEQFF
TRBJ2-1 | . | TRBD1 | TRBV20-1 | TGCAGTGCTAGTCCCGGGACAGGGAAGTTCTTC | CSASPGTGKFF
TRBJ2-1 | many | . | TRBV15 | TGTGCCACCAGCAGATCCCTAGAGCGCCCCCCAGACAATGAGCAGTTCTTC | CATSRSLERPPDNEQFF
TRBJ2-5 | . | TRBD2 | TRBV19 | TGTGCCAGTAGTATGTTGGCTAGCGGGGGTGAGACCCAGTACTTC | CASSMLASGGETQYF
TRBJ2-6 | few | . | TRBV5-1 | TGCGCCAGCACCCCCGGAGGCGGGTCTTACTCTGGGGCCAACGTCCTGACTTTC | CASTPGGGSYSGANVLTF
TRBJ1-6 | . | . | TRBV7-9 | TGTGCCAGCAGCGGAACAGGGTTTTCACCCCTCCACTTT | CASSGTGFSPLHF
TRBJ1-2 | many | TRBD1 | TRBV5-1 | TGCGCCAGCAGCTCCGGACAGGGGGATGGCTACACCTTC | CASSSGQGDGYTF
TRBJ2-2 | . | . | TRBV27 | TGTGCCAGCAGTCCCAAACACCGGCAGACCAAGAACACCGGGGAGCTGTTTTTT | CASSPKHRQTKNTGELFF
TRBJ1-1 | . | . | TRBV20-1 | TGCAGTGCTGCCGGGTCAGGGGACACTGAAGCTTTCTTT | CSAAGSGDTEAFF
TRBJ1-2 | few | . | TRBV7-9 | TGTGCCAGCAGCTTAAGCTTCAGGAACTCTAACTATGGCTACACCTTC | CASSLSFRNSNYGYTF
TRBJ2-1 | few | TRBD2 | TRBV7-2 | TGTGCCAGCAGCTTAGATCGGACTAGCGGGGGCTCCTACAATGAGCAGTTCTTC | CASSLDRTSGGSYNEQFF
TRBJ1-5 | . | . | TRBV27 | TGTGCCAGCAGCTCCGCCGCATTCAATCAGCCCCAGCATTTT | CASSSAAFNQPQHF
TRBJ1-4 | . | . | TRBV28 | TGTGCCAGCAGTTTCTCCGGACTGGGGGGAGAAAAACTGTTTTTT | CASSFSGLGGEKLFF
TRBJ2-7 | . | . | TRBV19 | TGTGCCAGCAGCGGGACAGCCCAACTGGAGCAGTACTTC | CASSGTAQLEQYF
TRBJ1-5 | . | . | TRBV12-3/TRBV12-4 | TGTGCCAGCAGTTTCAGCAGGGACCAGCCCCAGCATTTT | CASSFSRDQPQHF
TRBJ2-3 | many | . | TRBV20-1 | TGCAGTGCCTGGCTAAACACAGATACGCAGTATTTT | CSAWLNTDTQYF
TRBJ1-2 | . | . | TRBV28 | TGTGCCAGCAGTTTAGGCAGTCCGGGGCGTGGCTACACCTTC | CASSLGSPGRGYTF
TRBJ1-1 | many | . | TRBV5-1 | TGCGCCAGCAGCTTAGGGCCGGAGGGTGGCACTGAAGCTTTCTTT | CASSLGPEGGTEAFF
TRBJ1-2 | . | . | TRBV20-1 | TGCAGTGCTGAGGTTGGGGGGGTAGGTCCGATGAACTATGGCTACACCTTC | CSAEVGGVGPMNYGYTF
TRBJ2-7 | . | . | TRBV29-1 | TGCAGCGTTGAAAGAACAGAAAGCCCCTACGAGCAGTACTTC | CSVERTESPYEQYF